This TCR beta chain appears in the sequencing data of a study of blood T cell repertoires in COVID-19. Assay: immunoSEQ multiplex PCR; the TCRdb copy retains only in-frame clones and omits some. Altogether approximately 300,000 clones are present, around 92% being singletons, with the ten largest covering almost 9.5%. Looked up from germline, CDR1 is MGHRA and CDR2 is YSYEKL. Trimming at V came to 1 base and at J to 6 bases, leaving 13 bases not matched to a gene. This CDR3 contains 17 residues. The receptor was isolated from a woman aged 25 to 39 who had recovered from COVID-19. Sequenced input: PBMCs or T cells enriched from blood (not recorded which). The chain combines TRBV4-1 with TRBJ2-5; 8 bases agree with TRBD1. The CDR3 bases are TGCGCCAGCAGCCAAGTCCCTCGGACAGGGAAGGCGAAGACCCAGTACTTC. Protein: CASSQVPRTGKAKTQYF.